Listed here is a single TCR beta chain. Antigen unknown. The ends were cut back, 6 bases at V and 0 bases at J, with 8 bases in the middle. Germline CDR1 and CDR2: MNHEY and SMNVEV (reference sequence). The CDR3 has 13 residues. The source of the sample is a study of T cells in narcolepsy. Study-wide findings and caveats: HCRT-specific and TRIB2-specific autoreactive clonotypes appeared among same-patient CSF and blood CD4+ clonotypes.

The repertoire was sequenced with immunoSEQ multiplex PCR; TCRdb's copy has only in-frame clones and lacks some. The sample holds 20,000 to 30,000 clones; about 85% are singletons and the top ten take approximately 1.3%. The receptor was isolated from a human donor with narcolepsy. The specimen was CD45RA- memory CD4+ T cells from PBMCs. This chain connects TRBV27 to TRBJ2-5, with D possibly matching TRBD1 (5 bases). The CDR3 sequence: CASRRQNQETQYF. The DNA for the CDR3 is TGTGCCAGCAGACGACAGAACCAAGAGACCCAGTACTTC.